The clone carrying this T cell receptor beta chain was seen many times. Its antigen is currently unknown. The CDR3 extends 3 residues past the end of the read, so its final part is completed from the germline J gene. CDR3 size: 14 residues. Germline CDR1 is SGHTA and CDR2 is FQGNSA. Trimming took 5 bases from V and 0 from J, leaving 10 bases between them. The source of the sample is a study of T cell clonality in common variable immunodeficiency. Study-wide points: Fewer deletions and N-nucleotide insertions were reportedly seen in common variable immunodeficiency TCR beta sequences. Compared with healthy controls, CVID subjects showed increased TCRbeta clonality, mostly in about a third.

Measured with immunoSEQ multiplex PCR; TCRdb has only the in-frame clones, and not every one. The sample shows around 45,000 clones, no singletons; the ten largest hold more than 9%. Material for sequencing was peripheral blood mononuclear cells. This sequence joins TRBV7-2 and TRBJ1-2; D remains ambiguous. The TCR sequence derives from a person aged 18 to 75 in good health. Partial CDR3 DNA: TGTGCCAGCAGCCCAAGTGACACTAACTATGGC. Amino acid sequence: CASSPSDTNYG. The CDR3 as a whole reads CASSPSDTNYGYTF.